Each of the 18 T cell receptor beta chains below was sequenced from the same sample in a study of response to subunit inactivated influenza vaccine. TCRdb re-derived calls from the RT-PCR reads in MiXCR, one entry per CDR3 protein. The sample holds approximately 530,000 distinct CDR3 sequences; about 8% are singletons and the top ten take about an eighth. The sample here was PBMCs from blood, taken around 25 months after vaccination. The receptors derive from a man between 50 and 69 years old who received an inactivated influenza vaccine.

V gene TRBV20-1 combines with J gene TRBJ1-1, with TRBD1 matching 11 bases. Germline lookup yields CDR1 DFQATT and CDR2 SNEGSKA (reference sequence). Trimming removed 1 base from V and 0 bases from J; junction bases left unmatched: 7. This CDR3 spans 17 amino acids. CDR3 residues: CSARGTGGFLMNTEAFF. In nucleotides, the CDR3 is TGCAGTGCTAGAGGGACAGGGGGCTTCCTAATGAACACTGAAGCTTTCTTT.

This clonotype was observed at least ten times. This chain uses TRBV4-2 with TRBJ2-7, with D possibly being TRBD2 (7 bases). The CDR3 has 14 amino acids. Germline V lookup: CDR1 LGHNA, CDR2 YNFKEQ. V lost 4 bases and J lost 2, with 12 bases in between. In nucleotides, the CDR3 is TGTGCCAGCAGCCGAGAGGGGGGGCCCTACGAGCAGTACTTC. Translation gives CASSREGGPYEQYF.

This clonotype was recorded many times. The chain combines TRBV11-2 with TRBJ2-7; 8 positions agree with TRBD2. The CDR3 has 18 amino acids. From germline, CDR1 is SGHAT and CDR2 FQNNGV. Trimming removed 5 bases from V and 0 bases from J; junction bases left unmatched: 15. CDR3 protein: CASSRGGGRAGSSYEQYF. CDR3 DNA: TGTGCCAGCAGCCGGGGGGGTGGCAGAGCGGGGTCCTCCTACGAGCAGTACTTC.

This clonotype was seen only a few times. The gene calls are TRBV29-1 and TRBJ1-1; a possible D gene is TRBD1 (5 bases). The germline CDR1 and CDR2 sequences are SQVTM and ANQGSEA. V shed 3 bases and J shed 3 bases, with 11 bases lying between them. The CDR3 has 13 amino acids. The CDR3 DNA follows: TGCAGCGTTGAGAACAGGCGAGACACTGAAGCTTTCTTT. The encoded protein is CSVENRRDTEAFF.

This chain connects TRBV5-1 to TRBJ2-6; TRBD2 is a possible D gene (7 bases). With 0 bases removed from V and 0 bases from J, the gap between germline ends came to 16 bases. The length of the CDR3 is 19 residues. Germline-derived CDR1 and CDR2 are SGHRS and YFSETQ. CDR3 protein: CASSLVYRGAGSGANVLTF. The CDR3 DNA reads as TGCGCCAGCAGCTTGGTTTATCGGGGGGCAGGCTCTGGGGCCAACGTCCTGACTTTC.

This clonotype was recorded at least ten times. The gene calls are TRBV10-3 and TRBJ1-4; maybe TRBD1 (5 bases). The CDR3 loop spans 13 amino acids. V was clipped by 5 bases and J by 8 bases, with 12 bases between them. Germline assignment: CDR1 ENHRY and CDR2 SYGVKD. CDR3 nucleotide sequence: TGTGCCATCAGTCCGGGACTGGGGGAAAAACTGTTTTTT. Encoded protein: CAISPGLGEKLFF.

The V call is TRBV20-1, the J call TRBJ2-7, with D unclear. The V end lost 5 bases, the J end lost 2 bases, and 13 bases lay between the germline ends. The CDR3 loop spans 13 amino acids. The germline gives CDR1 DFQATT, CDR2 SNEGSKA (reference sequence). The CDR3 protein is CSAFPGPAYEQYF. CDR3 sequence (DNA): TGCAGTGCTTTCCCGGGCCCAGCCTACGAGCAGTACTTC.

The rearrangement links TRBV20-1 to TRBJ2-5, with D perhaps matching TRBD1 (6 bases). The CDR3 is 15 residues long. Trimming removed 6 bases from V and 5 bases from J, with 22 bases in between. Germline lookup yields CDR1 DFQATT and CDR2 SNEGSKA (reference sequence). The CDR3 coding sequence is TGCAGTGCCGCAACCCAACAGGGATCAACGGAGACCCAGTACTTC. It yields the protein CSAATQQGSTETQYF.

This clonotype was detected many times. The CDR3 does not close with the conserved phenylalanine or tryptophan, likely indicating a read error. The chain uses TRBV28 and TRBJ2-5, with 11 nucleotides matching TRBD1. V gave up 5 bases and J gave up 4 bases; unmatched junction bases: 3. The germline gives CDR1 MDHEN, CDR2 SYDVKM. This CDR3 has 14 amino acids. The CDR3 loop is CASSPDRGLETQYL. The CDR3, as DNA: TGTGCCAGCAGTCCGGACAGGGGGCTAGAGACCCAGTACCTC.

The J gene is TRBJ1-2, the V gene TRBV28, with D unclear. Germline CDR1 is MDHEN and CDR2 is SYDVKM. Trimming stripped 6 bases from V and 8 bases from J, with 22 bases between. This CDR3 has 15 residues. The CDR3 here is CASSLNDRQPRGYTF. For the CDR3, the DNA is TGTGCCAGCAGCTTAAACGACCGCCAGCCTCGGGGCTACACCTTC.

This clonotype was found a few times. The chain combines TRBV7-2 with TRBJ1-3, with D perhaps matching TRBD1 (6 bases). Trimming pared 6 bases from V and 0 bases from J, leaving 15 bases between. CDR1 and CDR2 from the germline V gene are SGHTA and FQGNSA. The CDR3 consists of 16 residues. CDR3 nucleotides: TGTGCCAGCAGAGCGACAGGTTCGCTCTCTGGAAACACCATATATTTT. It is translated as CASRATGSLSGNTIYF.

This chain connects TRBV20-1 to TRBJ2-3; D remains unclear. Trimming took off 3 bases at V and 3 bases at J, with 7 bases between the two ends. Germline V gene data show CDR1 as DFQATT and CDR2 as SNEGSKA (reference sequence). The CDR3 consists of 12 residues. The CDR3 loop reads CSARAWTDTQYF. The CDR3 region has the DNA TGCAGTGCTAGGGCCTGGACAGATACGCAGTATTTT.

The V gene is TRBV11-2, the J gene TRBJ2-2; either TRBD1 or TRBD2 may fit D (5 bases each). CDR3 length: 16 amino acids. V was trimmed by 0 bases and J by 0 bases, leaving 8 bases between them. Germline V gene lookup returns CDR1 SGHAT and CDR2 FQNNGV. The CDR3 sequence: CASSLERGTNTGELFF. In DNA, the CDR3 is TGTGCCAGCAGCTTAGAGAGGGGAACGAACACCGGGGAGCTGTTTTTT. The variable domain in full, completed from reference TRBV11-2 and TRBJ2-2, reads EAGVAQSPRYKIIEKRQSVAFWCNPISGHATLYWYQQILGQGPKLLIQFQNNGVVDDSQLPKDRFSAERLKGVDSTLKIQPAKLEDSAVYLCASSLERGTNTGELFFGEGSRLTVL.

As regards this clonotype: Possible read error: a much larger clone is one base away. This chain links TRBV10-1 with TRBJ2-2, with D unclear. The CDR3 extends over 13 amino acids. Germline V gene data show CDR1 as WNHNN and CDR2 as SYGVQD (reference sequence). Here the CDR3 reads CASRADITEELFF. Here the CDR3 DNA reads TGCGCCAGCAGAGCCGACATCACCGAGGAGCTGTTTTTT.

This clonotype was picked up a small number of times. The chain joins TRBV12-3 or TRBV12-4 to TRBJ2-3, with D perhaps TRBD1 or TRBD2 (5 bases each). CDR3 length: 15 residues. Trimming shortened V by 4 bases and J by 7 bases, and 18 bases separated the two germline ends. The CDR3 coding sequence is TGTGCCAGCAGTTCCGGGGACGGACTCACCTATACGCAGTATTTT. Translated: CASSSGDGLTYTQYF.

In its sample, this clonotype was seen many times. The chain has TRBV10-3 and TRBJ1-2; a possible D gene is TRBD1 (5 bases). This CDR3 has 18 amino acids. V lost 2 bases and J 3 bases, leaving 22 bases between the germline ends. CDR1 and CDR2 (germline): ENHRY, SYGVKD. This CDR3 is CAISEPAEIGADDYGYTF. CDR3 sequence (DNA): TGTGCCATCAGTGAGCCAGCTGAGATTGGGGCCGATGACTATGGCTACACCTTC.

This clonotype has just a few counts. In DNA, the CDR3 is TGTGCCAGCAGCTTAGTAACCATCAACACCGGGGAGCTGTTTTTT. It encodes CASSLVTINTGELFF. The chain employs TRBV7-9 and TRBJ2-2; no reliable D call. Germline V gene data show CDR1 as SEHNR and CDR2 as FQNEAQ (reference sequence). V was trimmed by 1 base and J by 2 bases, leaving 8 bases between them. This CDR3 contains 15 residues.

The chain combines TRBV28 with TRBJ2-3, with 7 bases fitting TRBD2. The CDR3 loop spans 14 amino acids. Germline CDR1 reads MDHEN; CDR2 reads SYDVKM. The trim removed 5 bases at V and 8 bases at J, leaving 10 bases unmatched. The CDR3 sequence is CASSDGLVPGTQYF. CDR3 DNA sequence: TGTGCCAGCAGTGACGGACTAGTACCGGGTACGCAGTATTTT.